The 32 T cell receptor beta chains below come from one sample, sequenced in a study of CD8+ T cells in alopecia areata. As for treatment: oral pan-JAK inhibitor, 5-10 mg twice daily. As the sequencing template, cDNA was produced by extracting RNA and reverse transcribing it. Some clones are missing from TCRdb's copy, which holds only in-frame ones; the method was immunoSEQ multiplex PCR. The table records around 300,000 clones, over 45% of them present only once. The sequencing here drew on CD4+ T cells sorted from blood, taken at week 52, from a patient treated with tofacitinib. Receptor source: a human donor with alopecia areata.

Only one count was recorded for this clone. This CDR3 reads CASSGGETNSPLHF. For the CDR3, the DNA is TGTGCCAGCAGTGGAGGGGAAACTAATTCACCCCTCCACTTT. The chain combines TRBV27 with TRBJ1-6, with D perhaps TRBD1 (5 bases). In germline, CDR1 is MNHEY, CDR2 SMNVEV (reference sequence). Trimming shortened V by 5 bases and J by 6 bases, and 11 bases separated the two germline ends. The CDR3 sequence is 14 residues long.

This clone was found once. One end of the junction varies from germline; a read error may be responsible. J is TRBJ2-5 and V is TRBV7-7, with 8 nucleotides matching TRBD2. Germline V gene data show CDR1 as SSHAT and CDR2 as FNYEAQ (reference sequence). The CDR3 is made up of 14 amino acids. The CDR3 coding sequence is TGTGCTAGCAGCTTAGCGGGGAGGCAAGAGACCCAGTACTTC. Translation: CASSLAGRQETQYF.

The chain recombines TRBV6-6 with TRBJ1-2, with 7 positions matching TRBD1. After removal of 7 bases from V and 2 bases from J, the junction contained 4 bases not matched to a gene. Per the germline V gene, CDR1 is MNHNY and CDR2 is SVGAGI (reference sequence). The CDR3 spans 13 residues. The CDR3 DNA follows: TGTGCCAGCACAGGGGGAGCCAACTATGGCTACACCTTC. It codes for CASTGGANYGYTF.

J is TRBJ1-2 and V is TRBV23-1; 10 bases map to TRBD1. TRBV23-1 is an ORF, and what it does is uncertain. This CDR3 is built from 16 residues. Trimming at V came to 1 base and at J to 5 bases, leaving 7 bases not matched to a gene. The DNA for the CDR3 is TGCGCCAGCAGTCAATACCGGGACAGGGGCGGATATGGCTACACCTTC. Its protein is CASSQYRDRGGYGYTF.

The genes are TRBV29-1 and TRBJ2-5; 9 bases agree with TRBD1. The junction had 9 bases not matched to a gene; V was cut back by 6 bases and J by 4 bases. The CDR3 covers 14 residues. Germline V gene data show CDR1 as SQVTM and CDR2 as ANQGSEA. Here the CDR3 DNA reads TGCAGCGTGGACAGGGGACAGGGAGGAGAGACCCAGTACTTC. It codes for CSVDRGQGGETQYF.

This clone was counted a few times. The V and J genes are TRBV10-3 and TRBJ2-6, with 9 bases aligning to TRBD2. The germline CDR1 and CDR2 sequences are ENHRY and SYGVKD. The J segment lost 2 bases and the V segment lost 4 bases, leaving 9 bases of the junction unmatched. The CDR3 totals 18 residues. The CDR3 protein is CAISAGGVAGAGANVLTF. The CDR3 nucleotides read TGTGCCATCAGTGCCGGGGGGGTAGCGGGGGCTGGGGCCAACGTCCTGACTTTC.

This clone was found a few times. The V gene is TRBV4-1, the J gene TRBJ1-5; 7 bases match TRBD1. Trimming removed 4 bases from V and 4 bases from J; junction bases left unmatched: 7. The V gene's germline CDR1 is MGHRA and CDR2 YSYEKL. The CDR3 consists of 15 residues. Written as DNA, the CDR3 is TGCGCCAGCAGCCGCAGAGACAGGGAAAATCAGCCCCAGCATTTT. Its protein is CASSRRDRENQPQHF.

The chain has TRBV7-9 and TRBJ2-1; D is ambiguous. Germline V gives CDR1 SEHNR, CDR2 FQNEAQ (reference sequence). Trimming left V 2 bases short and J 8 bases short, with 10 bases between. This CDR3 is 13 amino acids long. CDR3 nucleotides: TGTGCCAGCAGCTTAACAGATACCGATGAGCAGTTCTTC. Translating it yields CASSLTDTDEQFF. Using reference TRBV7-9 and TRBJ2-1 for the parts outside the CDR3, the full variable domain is DTGVSQNPRHKITKRGQNVTFRCDPISEHNRLYWYRQTLGQGPEFLTYFQNEAQLEKSRLLSDRFSAERPKGSFSTLEIQRTEQGDSAMYLCASSLTDTDEQFFGPGTRLTVL.

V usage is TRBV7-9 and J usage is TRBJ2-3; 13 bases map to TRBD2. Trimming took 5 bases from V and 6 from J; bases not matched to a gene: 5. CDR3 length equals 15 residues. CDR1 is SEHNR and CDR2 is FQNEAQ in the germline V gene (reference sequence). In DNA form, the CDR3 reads TGTGCCAGCAGCGGCGGGACTAGCGGGGTGGATACGCAGTATTTT. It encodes CASSGGTSGVDTQYF.

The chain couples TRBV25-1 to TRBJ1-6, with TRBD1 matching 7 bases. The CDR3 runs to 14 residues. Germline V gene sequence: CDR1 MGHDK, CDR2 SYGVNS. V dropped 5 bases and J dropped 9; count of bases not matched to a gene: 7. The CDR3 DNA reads TGTGCCAGCAGTCCCACCTCAGGGGGTTCACCCCTCCACTTT. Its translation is CASSPTSGGSPLHF.

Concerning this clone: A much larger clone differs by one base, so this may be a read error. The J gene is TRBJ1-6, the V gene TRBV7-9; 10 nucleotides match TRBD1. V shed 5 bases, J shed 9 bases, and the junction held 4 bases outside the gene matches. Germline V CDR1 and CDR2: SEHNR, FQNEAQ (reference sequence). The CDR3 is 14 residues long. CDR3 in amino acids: CASSGRDRGSPLHF. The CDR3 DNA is TGTGCCAGCAGCGGGCGGGACAGGGGTTCACCCCTCCACTTT.

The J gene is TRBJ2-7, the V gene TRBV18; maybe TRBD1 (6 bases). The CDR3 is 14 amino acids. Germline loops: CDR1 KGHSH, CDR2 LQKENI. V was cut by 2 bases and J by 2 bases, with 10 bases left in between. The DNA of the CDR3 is TGTGCCAGCTCACCAAAGGGGGATCCCTACGAGCAGTACTTC. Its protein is CASSPKGDPYEQYF.

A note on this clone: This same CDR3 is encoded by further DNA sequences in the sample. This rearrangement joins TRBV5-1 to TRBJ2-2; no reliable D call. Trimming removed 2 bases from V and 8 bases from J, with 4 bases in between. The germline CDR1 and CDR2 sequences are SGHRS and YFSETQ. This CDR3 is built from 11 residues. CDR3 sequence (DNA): TGCGCCAGCAGCTTTGCTGGGGAGCTGTTTTTT. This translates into CASSFAGELFF.

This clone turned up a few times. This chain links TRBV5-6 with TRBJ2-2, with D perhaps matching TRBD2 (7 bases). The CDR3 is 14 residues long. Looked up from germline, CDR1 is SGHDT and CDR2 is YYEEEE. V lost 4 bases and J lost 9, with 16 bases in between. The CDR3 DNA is TGTGCCAGCAGCGCGGGGGCTTTAGACCGGGAGCTGTTTTTT. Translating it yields CASSAGALDRELFF.

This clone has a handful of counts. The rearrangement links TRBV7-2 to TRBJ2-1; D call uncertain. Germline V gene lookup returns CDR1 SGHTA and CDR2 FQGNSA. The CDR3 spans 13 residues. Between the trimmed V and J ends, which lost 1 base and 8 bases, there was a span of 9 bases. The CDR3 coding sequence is TGTGCCAGCAGCTTAGGTCTTAGGGATGAGCAGTTCTTC. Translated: CASSLGLRDEQFF.

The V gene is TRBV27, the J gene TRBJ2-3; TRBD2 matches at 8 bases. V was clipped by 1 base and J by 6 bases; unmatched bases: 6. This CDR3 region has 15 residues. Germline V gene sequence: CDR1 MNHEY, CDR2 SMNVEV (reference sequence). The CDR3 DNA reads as TGTGCCAGCAGTTTATTAGCGGGGCGGCCGGATACGCAGTATTTT. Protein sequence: CASSLLAGRPDTQYF.

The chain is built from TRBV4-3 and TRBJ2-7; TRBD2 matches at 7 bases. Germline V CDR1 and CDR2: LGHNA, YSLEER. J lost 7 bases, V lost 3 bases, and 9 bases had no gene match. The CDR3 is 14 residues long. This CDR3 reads CASSQQRGTKEQYF. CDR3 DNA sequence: TGCGCCAGCAGCCAGCAGCGGGGAACTAAAGAGCAGTACTTC.

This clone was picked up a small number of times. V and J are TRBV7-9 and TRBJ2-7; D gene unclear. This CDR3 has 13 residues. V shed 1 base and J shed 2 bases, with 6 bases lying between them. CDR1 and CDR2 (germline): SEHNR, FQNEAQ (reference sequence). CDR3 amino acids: CASSLVPTYEQYF. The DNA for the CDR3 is TGTGCCAGCAGCTTAGTGCCTACCTACGAGCAGTACTTC.

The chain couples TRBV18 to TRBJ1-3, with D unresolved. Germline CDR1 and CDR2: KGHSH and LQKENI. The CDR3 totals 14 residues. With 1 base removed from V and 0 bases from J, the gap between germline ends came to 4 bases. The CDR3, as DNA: TGTGCCAGCTCACCACTTGACTCTGGAAACACCATATATTTT. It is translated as CASSPLDSGNTIYF.

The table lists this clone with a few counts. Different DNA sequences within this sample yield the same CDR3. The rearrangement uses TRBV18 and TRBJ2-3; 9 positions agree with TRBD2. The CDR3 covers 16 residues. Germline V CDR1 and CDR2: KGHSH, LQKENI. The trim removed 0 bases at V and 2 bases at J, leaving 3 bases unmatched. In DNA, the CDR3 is TGTGCCAGCTCACCACCGAGCGGGGGGCTCACAGATACGCAGTATTTT. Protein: CASSPPSGGLTDTQYF.

CDR3 sequence reads: CSVDKTQETQYF. The DNA of the CDR3 is TGCAGCGTTGATAAGACACAAGAGACCCAGTACTTC. The chain combines TRBV29-1 with TRBJ2-5; D call uncertain. V was shortened by 3 bases and J by 2 bases, with 7 bases between the two germline ends. Germline CDR1 SQVTM, CDR2 ANQGSEA. The CDR3 spans 12 residues.

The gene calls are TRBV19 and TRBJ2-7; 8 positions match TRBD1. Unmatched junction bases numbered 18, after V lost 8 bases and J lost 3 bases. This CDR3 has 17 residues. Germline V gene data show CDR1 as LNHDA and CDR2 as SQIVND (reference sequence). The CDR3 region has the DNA TGTGCCAGTGCCGTGACGAATGGGGCAGGGGGCTACTACGAGCAGTACTTC. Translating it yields CASAVTNGAGGYYEQYF. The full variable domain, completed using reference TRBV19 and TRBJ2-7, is DGGITQSPKYLFRKEGQNVTLSCEQNLNHDAMYWYRQDPGQGLRLIYYSQIVNDFQKGDIAEGYSVSREKKESFPLTVTSAQKNPTAFYLCASAVTNGAGGYYEQYFGPGTRLTVT.

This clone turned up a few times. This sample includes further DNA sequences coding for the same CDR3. This CDR3 reads CAWSVGGRETQYF. CDR3 DNA: TGTGCCTGGAGTGTGGGTGGCCGAGAGACCCAGTACTTC. J is TRBJ2-5 and V is TRBV30; D not certain. Trimming took off 0 bases at V and 4 bases at J, with 9 bases between the two ends. The germline V gene has CDR1 GTSNPN and CDR2 SVGIG (reference sequence). There are 13 residues in the CDR3.

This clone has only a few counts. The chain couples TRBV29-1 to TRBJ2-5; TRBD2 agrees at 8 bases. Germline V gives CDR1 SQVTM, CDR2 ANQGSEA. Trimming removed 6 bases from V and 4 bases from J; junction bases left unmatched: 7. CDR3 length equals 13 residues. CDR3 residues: CSVDGGAAETQYF. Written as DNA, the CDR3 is TGCAGCGTCGACGGGGGGGCCGCAGAGACCCAGTACTTC.

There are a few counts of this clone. Here the CDR3 reads CSVGIWNNEKLFF. CDR3 DNA sequence: TGCAGCGTTGGAATATGGAATAATGAAAAACTGTTTTTT. The rearrangement links TRBV29-1 to TRBJ1-4; no clear D gene. V was trimmed by 4 bases and J by 4 bases, leaving 10 bases between them. The germline V gene encodes CDR1 SQVTM and CDR2 ANQGSEA. CDR3 length: 13 amino acids.

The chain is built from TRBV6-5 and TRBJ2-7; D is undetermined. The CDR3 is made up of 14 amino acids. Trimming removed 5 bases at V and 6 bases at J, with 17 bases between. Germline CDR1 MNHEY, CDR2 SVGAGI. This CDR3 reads CASSNSPVSSEQYF. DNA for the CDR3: TGTGCCAGCAGTAACAGCCCCGTATCGTCCGAGCAGTACTTC.

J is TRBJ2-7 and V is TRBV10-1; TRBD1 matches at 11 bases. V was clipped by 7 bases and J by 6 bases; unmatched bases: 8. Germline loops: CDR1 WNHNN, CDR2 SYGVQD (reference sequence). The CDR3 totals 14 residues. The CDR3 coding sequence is TGCGCCAGCACCCCGGGACAGGGGGACGGCGAGCAGTACTTC. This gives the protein CASTPGQGDGEQYF.

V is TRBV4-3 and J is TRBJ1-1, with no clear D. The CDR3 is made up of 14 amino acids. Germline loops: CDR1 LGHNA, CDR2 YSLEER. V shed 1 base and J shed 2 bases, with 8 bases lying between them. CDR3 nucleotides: TGCGCCAGCAGCCAAGTTAACGGTAACACTGAAGCTTTCTTT. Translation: CASSQVNGNTEAFF.

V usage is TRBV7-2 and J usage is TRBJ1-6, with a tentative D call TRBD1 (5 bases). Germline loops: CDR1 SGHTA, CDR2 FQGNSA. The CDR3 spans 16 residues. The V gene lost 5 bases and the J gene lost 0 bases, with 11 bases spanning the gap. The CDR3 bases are TGTGCCAGCAGCCCGTGGGGCAGCTCCTATAATTCACCCCTCCACTTT. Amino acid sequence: CASSPWGSSYNSPLHF.

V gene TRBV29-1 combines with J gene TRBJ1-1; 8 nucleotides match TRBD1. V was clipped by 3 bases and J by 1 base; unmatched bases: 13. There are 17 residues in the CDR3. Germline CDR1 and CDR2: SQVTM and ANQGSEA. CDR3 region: CSVDPRGRGSPNTEAFF. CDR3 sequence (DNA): TGCAGCGTTGATCCCAGGGGGCGCGGTTCCCCGAACACTGAAGCTTTCTTT.

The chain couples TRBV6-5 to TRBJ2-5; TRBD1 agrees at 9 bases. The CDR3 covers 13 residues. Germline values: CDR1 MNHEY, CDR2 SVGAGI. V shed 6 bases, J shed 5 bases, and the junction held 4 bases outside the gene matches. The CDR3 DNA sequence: TGTGCCAGCAGACAGGGGGCCGGGGAGACCCAGTACTTC. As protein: CASRQGAGETQYF.

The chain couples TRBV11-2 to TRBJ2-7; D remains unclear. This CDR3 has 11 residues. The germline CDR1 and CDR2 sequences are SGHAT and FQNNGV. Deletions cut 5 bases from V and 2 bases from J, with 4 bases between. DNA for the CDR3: TGTGCCAGCAGCAGCACCTACGAGCAGTACTTC. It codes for CASSSTYEQYF.